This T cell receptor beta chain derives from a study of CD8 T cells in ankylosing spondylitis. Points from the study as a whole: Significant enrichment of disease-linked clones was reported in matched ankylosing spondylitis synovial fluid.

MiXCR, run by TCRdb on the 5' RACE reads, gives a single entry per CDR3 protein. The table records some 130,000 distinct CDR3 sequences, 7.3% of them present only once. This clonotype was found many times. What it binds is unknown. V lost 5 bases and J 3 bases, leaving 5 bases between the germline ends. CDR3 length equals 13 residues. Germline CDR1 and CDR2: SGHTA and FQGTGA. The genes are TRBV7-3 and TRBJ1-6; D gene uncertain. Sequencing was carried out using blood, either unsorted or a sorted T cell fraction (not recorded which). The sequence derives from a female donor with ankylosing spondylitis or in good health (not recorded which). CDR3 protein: CASSPGYNSPLHF. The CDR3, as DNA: TGTGCCAGCAGCCCCGGCTATAATTCACCCCTCCACTTT.